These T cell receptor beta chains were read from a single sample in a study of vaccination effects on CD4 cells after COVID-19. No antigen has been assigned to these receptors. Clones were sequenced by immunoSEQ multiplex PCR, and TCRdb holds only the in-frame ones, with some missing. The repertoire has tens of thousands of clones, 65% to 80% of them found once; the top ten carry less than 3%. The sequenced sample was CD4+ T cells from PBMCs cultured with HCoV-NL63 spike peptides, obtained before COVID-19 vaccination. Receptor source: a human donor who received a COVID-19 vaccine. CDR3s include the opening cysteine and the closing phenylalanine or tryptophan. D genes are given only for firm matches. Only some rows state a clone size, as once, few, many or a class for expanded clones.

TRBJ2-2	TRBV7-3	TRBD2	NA	CASSLTVAGYPGTGELFF	TGTGCCAGCAGCTTAACGGTAGCGGGGTACCCCGGCACCGGGGAGCTGTTTTTT
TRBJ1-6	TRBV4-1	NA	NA	CASSQDRSRNSPLHF	TGCGCCAGCAGCCAAGATAGATCGCGGAATTCACCCCTCCACTTT
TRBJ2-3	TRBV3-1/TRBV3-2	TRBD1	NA	CASSVGTAGSRPGTDTQYF	TGTGCCAGCAGCGTCGGGACAGCCGGATCGAGGCCTGGCACAGATACGCAGTATTTT
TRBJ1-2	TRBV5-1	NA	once	CASSLVGSNYGYTF	TGCGCCAGCAGCTTGGTAGGCTCTAACTATGGCTACACCTTC
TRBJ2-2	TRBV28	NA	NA	CASSYRSGELFF	TGTGCCAGCAGTTATCGGTCGGGGGAGCTGTTTTTT
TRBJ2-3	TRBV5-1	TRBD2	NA	CASSQTSKDTQYF	TGCGCCAGCAGCCAGACTAGCAAAGATACGCAGTATTTT
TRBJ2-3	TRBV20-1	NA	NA	CSASLTSVNTQYF	TGCAGTGCTAGTCTCACAAGCGTGAATACGCAGTATTTT
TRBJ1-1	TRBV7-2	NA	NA	CASSRDRATEAFF	TGTGCCAGCAGCCGAGACAGAGCGACTGAAGCTTTCTTT
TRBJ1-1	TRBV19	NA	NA	CASTGRVTEAFF	TGTGCCAGTACCGGCAGGGTCACTGAAGCTTTCTTT
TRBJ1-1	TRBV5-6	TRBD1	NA	CASSLTAGGTEAFF	TGTGCCAGCAGCTTGACAGCAGGGGGAACTGAAGCTTTCTTT